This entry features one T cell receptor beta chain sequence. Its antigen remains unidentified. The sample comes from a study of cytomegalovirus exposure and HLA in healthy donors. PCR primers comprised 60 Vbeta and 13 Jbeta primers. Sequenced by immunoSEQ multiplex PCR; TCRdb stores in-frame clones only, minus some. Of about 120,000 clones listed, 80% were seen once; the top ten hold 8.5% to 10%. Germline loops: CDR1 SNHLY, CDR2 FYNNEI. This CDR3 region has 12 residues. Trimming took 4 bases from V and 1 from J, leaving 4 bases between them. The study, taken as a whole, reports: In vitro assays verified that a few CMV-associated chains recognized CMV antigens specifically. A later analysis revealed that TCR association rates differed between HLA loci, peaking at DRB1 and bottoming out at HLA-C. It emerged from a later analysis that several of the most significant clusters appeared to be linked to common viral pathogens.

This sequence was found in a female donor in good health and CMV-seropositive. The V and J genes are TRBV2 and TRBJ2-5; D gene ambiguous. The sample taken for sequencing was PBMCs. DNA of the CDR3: TGTGCCAGCAGTGCCCTCCAAGAGACCCAGTACTTC. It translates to CASSALQETQYF.